This T cell receptor (beta chain) emerged from a study of T cell changes during pregnancy in multiple sclerosis. Generated by immunoSEQ multiplex PCR, the TCRdb table keeps only in-frame clones and is missing some. Among about 40,000 clones listed, 85% to 90% were seen once. V was pared by 3 bases and J by 1 base, with 6 bases of the junction left unmatched. This CDR3 is 16 amino acids long. Germline V gene data show CDR1 as LGHNA and CDR2 as YNFKEQ. This material consisted of CD4+ T cells from peripheral blood mononuclear cells, taken before pregnancy. The TCR sequence derives from a female donor with multiple sclerosis, enrolled in a pregnancy study. The chain is built from TRBV4-2 and TRBJ1-3; TRBD1 agrees at 7 bases. The CDR3 coding sequence is TGTGCCAGCAGCCATATACAGGGGAGGTCTGGAAACACCATATATTTT. This encodes CASSHIQGRSGNTIYF.